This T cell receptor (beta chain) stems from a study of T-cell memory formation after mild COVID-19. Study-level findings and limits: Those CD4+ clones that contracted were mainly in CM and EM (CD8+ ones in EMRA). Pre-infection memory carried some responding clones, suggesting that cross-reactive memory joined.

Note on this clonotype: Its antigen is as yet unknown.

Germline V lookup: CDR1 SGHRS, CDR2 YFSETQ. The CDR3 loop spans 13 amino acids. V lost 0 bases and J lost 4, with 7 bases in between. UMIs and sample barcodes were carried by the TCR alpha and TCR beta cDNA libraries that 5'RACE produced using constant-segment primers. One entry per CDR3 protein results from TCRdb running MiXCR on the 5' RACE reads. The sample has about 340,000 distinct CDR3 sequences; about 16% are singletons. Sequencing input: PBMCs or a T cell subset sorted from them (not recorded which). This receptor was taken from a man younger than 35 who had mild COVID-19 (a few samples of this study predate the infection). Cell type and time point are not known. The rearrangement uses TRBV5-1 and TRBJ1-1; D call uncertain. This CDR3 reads CASSLDWGTEAFF. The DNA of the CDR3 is TGCGCCAGCAGCTTGGATTGGGGCACTGAAGCTTTCTTT.